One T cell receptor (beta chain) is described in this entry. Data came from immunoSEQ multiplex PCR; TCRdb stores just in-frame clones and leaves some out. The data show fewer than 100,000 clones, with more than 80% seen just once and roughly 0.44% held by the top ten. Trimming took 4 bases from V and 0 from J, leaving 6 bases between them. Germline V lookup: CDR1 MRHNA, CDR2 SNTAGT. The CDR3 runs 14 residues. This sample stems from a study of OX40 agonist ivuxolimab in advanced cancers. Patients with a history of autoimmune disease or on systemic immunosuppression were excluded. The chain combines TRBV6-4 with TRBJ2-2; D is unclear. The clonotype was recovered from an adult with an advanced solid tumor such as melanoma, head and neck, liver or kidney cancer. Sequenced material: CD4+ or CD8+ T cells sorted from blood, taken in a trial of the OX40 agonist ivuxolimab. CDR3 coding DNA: TGTGCCAGCAGTGTAAGGGCGAACACCGGGGAGCTGTTTTTT. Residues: CASSVRANTGELFF.